This T cell receptor (beta chain) appears in the sequencing data of a study of cytomegalovirus exposure and HLA in healthy donors. Whole-study results and caveats: Immune exposure data for these donors was limited to CMV serostatus. The study carried out a later analysis of TCR beta sequences. It associated 16,951 of them with specific HLA alleles at a false discovery rate of 0.05. From TCR beta sequences, most subjects' HLA-A and HLA-B alleles were reportedly predicted accurately.

Primers for the PCR totalled 60 Vbeta and 13 Jbeta. Repertoires were generated with immunoSEQ multiplex PCR, while TCRdb's copy carries only in-frame clones and drops some. The sample includes 150,000 to 200,000 clones, more than 85% of them seen just once. Trimming shortened V by 0 bases and J by 4 bases, and 13 bases separated the two germline ends. Germline V lookup: CDR1 LGHNA, CDR2 YNFKEQ. The CDR3 consists of 16 residues. This clone was counted once. Its antigen remains unidentified. V gene TRBV4-2 combines with J gene TRBJ2-1; D is unresolved. The clonotype was recovered from a woman younger than 30 in good health and CMV-seronegative. Input material: PBMCs. CDR3 sequence reads: CASSQDLKRGYNEQFF. The CDR3 DNA follows: TGTGCCAGCAGCCAAGATCTGAAGCGAGGTTACAATGAGCAGTTCTTC.